This is a list of T cell receptor beta chains from one sample in a study of blood T cell repertoires in COVID-19. Clones were sequenced by immunoSEQ multiplex PCR, and TCRdb holds only the in-frame ones, with some missing. The table includes some 200,000 clones, 70% to 85% detected once. The sample taken for sequencing was PBMCs or T cells enriched from blood (not recorded which). Source of these receptors: a woman aged 40 to 49 with acute COVID-19. CDR3s include the opening cysteine and the closing phenylalanine or tryptophan. D genes are given only for firm matches. Some rows mark clone size as missing; the rest say once, few, many or name a class of expanded clone.

D gene | J gene | V gene | clone size | CDR3 DNA | CDR3 protein
TRBD1 | TRBJ2-5 | TRBV6-1 | once | TGTGCCAGCAAAAACAGGGGCGGTTTGCAAGAGACCCAGTACTTC | CASKNRGGLQETQYF
- | TRBJ1-1 | TRBV2 | - | TGTGCCTCCTCAAAGGGACATTTGAACACTGAAGCTTTCTTT | CASSKGHLNTEAFF
TRBD2 | TRBJ2-2 | TRBV5-8 | - | TGTGCCAGCAACGGACTAGCGGGAGCCTTGAACACCGGGGAGCTGTTTTTT | CASNGLAGALNTGELFF
TRBD1 | TRBJ1-1 | TRBV24-1 | - | TGTGCCACCAGTGATCCCAGGGGGCCGAACACTGAAGCTTTCTTT | CATSDPRGPNTEAFF
TRBD1 | TRBJ1-5 | TRBV6-5 | - | TGTGCCAGCAGCAGGGGGCCGGGTCAGCCCCAGCATTTT | CASSRGPGQPQHF
- | TRBJ2-2 | TRBV5-1 | - | TGCGCCAGCAGCCCCACTCCAGGGACCGGGGAGCTGTTTTTT | CASSPTPGTGELFF
TRBD1 | TRBJ1-3 | TRBV3-1/TRBV3-2 | - | TGTGCCAGCAGCCCGAGACAGGGTTCTGGAAACACCATATATTTT | CASSPRQGSGNTIYF
- | TRBJ2-2 | TRBV24-1 | - | TGTGCCACCAGCAATAGGGGATTGAACACCGGGGAGCTGTTTTTT | CATSNRGLNTGELFF
TRBD1 | TRBJ2-1 | TRBV28 | - | TGTGCCAGCAGTTTCCTAACAGGGGGTGAGCAGTTCTTC | CASSFLTGGEQFF
- | TRBJ2-1 | TRBV19 | - | TGTGCCAGTAGTGCCGGATCCGGGACTTCTTACAATGAGCAGTTCTTC | CASSAGSGTSYNEQFF
- | TRBJ2-1 | TRBV19 | - | TGTGCCAGTAAACGGGAAGGTCTCAATGAGCAGTTCTTC | CASKREGLNEQFF
- | TRBJ2-7 | TRBV2 | - | TGTGCCAGCAGTGCCCGACTAGCCTACGAGCAGTACTTC | CASSARLAYEQYF
TRBD2 | TRBJ2-2 | TRBV4-1 | - | TGCGCCAGCGGACCTACTAGCGGGAGGGCGAACACCGGGGAGCTGTTTTTT | CASGPTSGRANTGELFF
- | TRBJ2-7 | TRBV5-6 | - | TGTGCCAGCACTACGGGGGGCAGCTACGAGCAGTACTTC | CASTTGGSYEQYF
- | TRBJ2-7 | TRBV27 | - | TGTGCCAGCAGTCCCTTGGGGGCTGGTGAATCCTACGAGCAGTACTTC | CASSPLGAGESYEQYF
- | TRBJ1-1 | TRBV7-2 | - | TGTGCCAGCAGCCCGCGGGGGACCAGCACTGAAGCTTTCTTT | CASSPRGTSTEAFF
- | TRBJ1-5 | TRBV24-1 | - | TGTGCCACCAGTCGCGGGGATCAGCCCCAGCATTTT | CATSRGDQPQHF
- | TRBJ2-1 | TRBV30 | - | TGTGCCTGGAGTGTATATGTTTACAATGAGCAGTTCTTC | CAWSVYVYNEQFF
- | TRBJ2-6 | TRBV6-5 | - | TGTGCCAGCAGTCCCGACGAGGTTGTCAACGTCCTGACTTTC | CASSPDEVVNVLTF
TRBD2 | TRBJ2-3 | TRBV6-4 | - | TGTGCCAGCAGCAGCAGCGGGGGTTCCACAGATACGCAGTATTTT | CASSSSGGSTDTQYF
TRBD1 | TRBJ2-5 | TRBV4-2 | - | TGTGCCAGCAGCCAAAACGCTGGGACAGGGGGTGCCCAAGAGACCCAGTACTTC | CASSQNAGTGGAQETQYF
- | TRBJ1-4 | TRBV7-9 | - | TGTGCCAGCAGCTCGTTGTGGGGAGAGGAGGAAAAACTGTTTTTT | CASSSLWGEEEKLFF
- | TRBJ1-4 | TRBV5-1 | - | TGCGCCAGCAGCCCCGGGGGTCGCGAACTGTTTTTT | CASSPGGRELFF
- | TRBJ2-3 | TRBV15 | - | TGTGCCACCAGCAGAGATCCCGGCCTAGCTCTTGATACGCAGTATTTT | CATSRDPGLALDTQYF
- | TRBJ1-1 | TRBV11-1 | - | TGTGCCAGCAGCTCTAGCTGGGGCACTGAAGCTTTCTTT | CASSSSWGTEAFF
- | TRBJ2-7 | TRBV4-1 | - | TGCGCCAGCAGCCAAGATGGCCAAACCTCCTACGAGCAGTACTTC | CASSQDGQTSYEQYF
- | TRBJ1-4 | TRBV5-1 | - | TGCGCCAGCAGCTTGGCCGCGGGGGCCGCTGAAAAACTGTTTTTT | CASSLAAGAAEKLFF
TRBD2 | TRBJ2-1 | TRBV27 | - | TGTGCCAGCAGTTTATCCCGAACTAGCGGGAGTTACAATGAGCAGTTCTTC | CASSLSRTSGSYNEQFF
TRBD1 | TRBJ1-5 | TRBV7-2 | - | TGTGCCAGCAGCCAACAGGGGGCGCATGGCAATCAGCCCCAGCATTTT | CASSQQGAHGNQPQHF
- | TRBJ2-1 | TRBV14 | few | TGTGCCAGCAGCCAATATCGGACTCTCCTTAATGAGCAGTTCTTC | CASSQYRTLLNEQFF
- | TRBJ1-1 | TRBV9 | - | TGTGCCAGCCAGCGGGGAGTAGGAGCGGGGAACACTGAAGCTTTCTTT | CASQRGVGAGNTEAFF
- | TRBJ1-2 | TRBV2 | - | TGTGCCAGCAGTGCGGACAGTTTGTATGGCTACACCTTC | CASSADSLYGYTF
TRBD1 | TRBJ2-1 | TRBV5-1 | - | TGCGCCAGCAGCTTGAGAGATGGGACAGGGGCCTACAATGAGCAGTTCTTC | CASSLRDGTGAYNEQFF
TRBD1 | TRBJ1-1 | TRBV27 | - | TGTGCCACCTTCGACAGGGCCTGGACTGAAGCTTTCTTT | CATFDRAWTEAFF
- | TRBJ2-1 | TRBV5-4 | - | TGTGCCAGCAGCTTGGGCGAGACTAGCAATGAGCAGTTCTTC | CASSLGETSNEQFF
- | TRBJ1-6 | TRBV7-8 | - | TGTGCCAGCAGGCTTAGTGTGTCCCAGGGCGGTAAAAACTATAATTCACCCCTCCACTTT | CASRLSVSQGGKNYNSPLHF
TRBD1 | TRBJ1-1 | TRBV4-1 | - | TGCGCCAGCAGCCAAGCATGGACAGGGCGGGCTGAAGCTTTCTTT | CASSQAWTGRAEAFF
TRBD2 | TRBJ2-1 | TRBV28 | - | TGTGCCAGCAGGGGTAGCGGGCAGGTAGCCAATGAGCAGTTCTTC | CASRGSGQVANEQFF
TRBD1 | TRBJ1-5 | TRBV2 | - | TGTGCCAGCTCTCTAGATGACAGGGATTATCAGCCCCAGCATTTT | CASSLDDRDYQPQHF
TRBD1 | TRBJ1-2 | TRBV19 | once | TGTGCCAGTAGTACCCTGGGACAGGGAACGAGTGGCTACACCTTC | CASSTLGQGTSGYTF
TRBD2 | TRBJ2-7 | TRBV4-1 | once | TGCGCCAGCAGCGCCGGGACTAGCGAGTACGAGCAGTACTTC | CASSAGTSEYEQYF
TRBD1 | TRBJ2-5 | TRBV5-4 | few | TGTGCCAGCAGCAAGGGGACAGGGAGACTCCAAGAGACCCAGTACTTC | CASSKGTGRLQETQYF
TRBD2 | TRBJ2-1 | TRBV28 | - | TGTGCCAGCAGTCCGGCACTAGCGGGAGGGCTAAGTGAGCAGTTCTTC | CASSPALAGGLSEQFF
- | TRBJ2-1 | TRBV10-1 | - | TGCGCCAGCAGTGGGGCAGGGCGCTACAATGAGCAGTTCTTC | CASSGAGRYNEQFF
TRBD1 | TRBJ2-1 | TRBV30 | - | TGTGCCTGGTCCCAGGGGGCCGGTGAGCAGTTCTTC | CAWSQGAGEQFF
- | TRBJ2-6 | TRBV7-2 | - | TGTGCCAGCAGCTTAGGGGGGGCTGGGGCCAACGTCCTGACTTTC | CASSLGGAGANVLTF
- | TRBJ1-3 | TRBV9 | once | TGTGCCAGCAGCGTAGACTATAGCCGAAACACCATATATTTT | CASSVDYSRNTIYF
TRBD1 | TRBJ2-1 | TRBV19 | - | TGTGCCAGTAGTATTGTCGCCCCCGGGACAGTGTACAATGAGCAGTTCTTC | CASSIVAPGTVYNEQFF
TRBD2 | TRBJ2-7 | TRBV24-1 | - | TGTGCCACCAGTGATTGGACTAGCGGGAGGTACGAGCAGTACTTC | CATSDWTSGRYEQYF
TRBD2 | TRBJ2-3 | TRBV3-1/TRBV3-2 | - | TGTGCCAGCAGCCAAGATCTGGGCGGGGGTGTCACAGATACGCAGTATTTT | CASSQDLGGGVTDTQYF
- | TRBJ2-2 | TRBV14 | - | TGTGCCAGCAGCCAAGATTATACGGGATTCACCGGGGAGCTGTTTTTT | CASSQDYTGFTGELFF
- | TRBJ1-2 | TRBV10-2 | - | TGCGCCAGCAGTGTTAGGGGTAAGGATGGCTACACCTTC | CASSVRGKDGYTF
- | TRBJ1-6 | TRBV6-5 | - | TGTGCCAGCTTAGTTAATTCACCCCTCCACTTT | CASLVNSPLHF
TRBD2 | TRBJ2-7 | TRBV9 | - | TGTGCCAGCAGCGTAGGGGCTAGCGGGGGGACCTACGAGCAGTACTTC | CASSVGASGGTYEQYF
- | TRBJ1-2 | TRBV9 | few | TGTGCCAGCAGCGTTCTGGGCGGGGGGAACTATGGCTACACCTTC | CASSVLGGGNYGYTF
- | TRBJ1-1 | TRBV6-5 | few | TGTGCCAGCAGTTATCAGGGACACAAGAACACTGAAGCTTTCTTT | CASSYQGHKNTEAFF
- | TRBJ1-1 | TRBV4-3 | - | TGCGCCAGCAGCTGGCGTGAGGCCGGCACTGAAGCTTTCTTT | CASSWREAGTEAFF
TRBD1 | TRBJ1-6 | TRBV11-2 | - | TGTGCCAGCAGCTCCAGAGACAGGGGGGGCAATTCACCCCTCCACTTT | CASSSRDRGGNSPLHF
TRBD1 | TRBJ1-2 | TRBV11-2 | - | TGTGCCAGCAGCCCGGGACAGCACTATGGCTACACCTTC | CASSPGQHYGYTF